The clone carrying this TCR beta chain was seen many times. What it recognizes is unknown. The data were obtained in a study of metastatic and nonmetastatic thyroid tumors. Study in general: Blood and tumor or nodule tissue repertoires from malignant and benign thyroid patients were compared.

Trimming removed 5 bases at V and 9 bases at J, with 14 bases between. CDR1 and CDR2 (germline): LNHDA, SQIVND (reference sequence). The CDR3 loop spans 13 amino acids. Notes on the study in general: In blood and tumor, TCR beta diversity was reportedly significantly higher in malignant thyroid tumors than in benign nodules.

Thyroid surgery was preceded by no treatment in any patient. The authors' processing: A distant-metastasis classifier for papillary thyroid cancer was built using CDR3 differences across clinicopathological groups. TCRdb redid the clone calls on the PCR reads using MiXCR. The V and J calls and clone size come from TCRdb's table, not from the authors' own analysis. The profile shows some 54,000 clones, roughly 18% of them singletons. Sequencing was carried out using blood. This chain links TRBV19 with TRBJ1-5; no clear D. This TCR was sampled from a female donor with papillary thyroid cancer or a benign thyroid nodule (not recorded which). Some clones in this sample may be carry-over from other donors' samples. The CDR3 spells CASSSGLERPQHF. CDR3 nucleotides: TGTGCCAGTAGTTCCGGCCTAGAGCGGCCCCAGCATTTT.